The 17 T cell receptor beta chains given below trace back to one sample, sequenced in a study of radiotherapy plus CTLA-4 blockade in lung cancer. TCRdb's table, derived via immunoSEQ multiplex PCR, lists solely in-frame clones and lacks some. The sample carries 75,000 to 95,000 clones, around 80% recorded once. The sample consisted of peripheral blood, taken from a patient treated with radiotherapy plus ipilimumab. Receptor source: a human donor with non-small cell lung cancer that progressed on radiotherapy plus ipilimumab.

J is TRBJ2-6 and V is TRBV5-4; D remains unclear. Trimming stripped 7 bases from V and 1 base from J, with 12 bases between. The CDR3 contains 15 residues. In germline, CDR1 is SGHNT, CDR2 YYREEE (reference sequence). The CDR3 DNA reads TGTGCCAGCGGCCTATTGGGGTCTGGGGCCAACGTCCTGACTTTC. Translation gives CASGLLGSGANVLTF.

This sequence joins TRBV16 and TRBJ1-5; no clear D. CDR3 length: 13 residues. The germline V and J ends were trimmed by 3 bases and 3 bases, with 6 bases remaining between them. CDR1 and CDR2 (germline): KGHSY, FQNENV. The CDR3 loop is CASSHGSNQPQHF. In nucleotides, the CDR3 is TGTGCCAGCAGCCACGGATCCAATCAGCCCCAGCATTTT.

This chain joins TRBV10-1 and TRBJ1-2; the D is unclear. This CDR3 is 12 amino acids long. Trimming took off 5 bases at V and 0 bases at J, with 4 bases between the two ends. Germline lookup yields CDR1 WNHNN and CDR2 SYGVQD (reference sequence). The CDR3 loop reads CASSLTNYGYTF. CDR3 DNA: TGCGCCAGCAGTTTGACTAACTATGGCTACACCTTC.

J is TRBJ1-3 and V is TRBV7-6, with a possible D match to TRBD1 (6 bases). Germline values: CDR1 SGHVS, CDR2 FNYEAQ. V dropped 5 bases and J dropped 2 bases, with 16 bases sitting between them. The CDR3 contains 16 residues. CDR3 sequence: CASSPMDSNAGNTIYF. CDR3 DNA: TGTGCCAGCAGCCCGATGGACAGCAACGCTGGAAACACCATATATTTT. The complete variable domain, with remaining parts taken from reference TRBV7-6 and TRBJ1-3, reads GAGVSQSPRYKVTKRGQDVALRCDPISGHVSLYWYRQALGQGPEFLTYFNYEAQQDKSGLPNDRFSAERPEGSISTLTIQRTEQRDSAMYRCASSPMDSNAGNTIYFGEGSWLTVV.

The V and J genes are TRBV6-1 and TRBJ1-3; no firm D call. Germline V gene data show CDR1 as MNHNS and CDR2 as SASEGT. The CDR3 is 12 amino acids. Trimming took off 5 bases at V and 4 bases at J, with 6 bases between the two ends. CDR3: CASSHKGNTIYF. The CDR3 bases are TGTGCCAGCAGTCACAAGGGAAACACCATATATTTT.

The chain has TRBV9 and TRBJ2-2; D remains unclear. This CDR3 is built from 14 residues. Trimming cost V 1 base and J 4 bases, with 8 bases left between them. The germline V gene has CDR1 SGDLS and CDR2 YYNGEE. Here the CDR3 DNA reads TGTGCCAGCAGCGTAAACGCAGGCACCGGGGAGCTGTTTTTT. It translates to CASSVNAGTGELFF.

This clone was counted a few times. CDR3 in amino acids: CASSFDPSREGEQYF. The CDR3 DNA is TGTGCCAGCAGCTTTGACCCCTCGCGGGAGGGGGAGCAGTACTTC. The gene calls are TRBV5-4 and TRBJ2-7; 9 bases line up with TRBD2. V shed 2 bases, J shed 7 bases, and the junction held 10 bases outside the gene matches. The CDR3 has 15 amino acids. Germline CDR1 and CDR2: SGHNT and YYREEE (reference sequence). Full variable domain (missing parts from reference TRBV5-4 and TRBJ2-7): ETGVTQSPTHLIKTRGQQVTLRCSSQSGHNTVSWYQQALGQGPQFIFQYYREEENGRGNFPPRFSGLQFPNYSSELNVNALELDDSALYLCASSFDPSREGEQYFGPGTRLTVT.

The chain links TRBV11-3 to TRBJ2-5; D is unclear. Per germline, CDR1 SGHNT and CDR2 YENEEA. V lost 1 base and J 2 bases, leaving 2 bases between the germline ends. The CDR3 extends over 12 amino acids. The CDR3: CASSLGQETQYF. CDR3 nucleotides: TGTGCCAGCAGCTTAGGGCAAGAGACCCAGTACTTC.

V usage is TRBV7-2 and J usage is TRBJ2-3, with no clear D. Trimming removed 0 bases from V and 3 bases from J, with 7 bases in between. The germline gives CDR1 SGHTA, CDR2 FQGNSA. There are 14 residues in the CDR3. The CDR3: CASSLALGTDTQYF. DNA for the CDR3: TGTGCCAGCAGCTTAGCGCTTGGGACAGATACGCAGTATTTT.

The rearrangement links TRBV19 to TRBJ2-1, with 8 positions matching TRBD2. The CDR3 length is 15 residues. In germline, CDR1 is LNHDA, CDR2 SQIVND (reference sequence). V gave up 3 bases and J gave up 8 bases; unmatched junction bases: 9. The CDR3 loop reads CASSMAGLVGDEQFF. The CDR3 bases are TGTGCCAGTAGTATGGCGGGACTAGTGGGCGATGAGCAGTTCTTC.

This chain uses TRBV5-6 with TRBJ2-5; TRBD1 is a possible D gene (6 bases). Germline-derived CDR1 and CDR2 are SGHDT and YYEEEE. CDR3 size: 15 residues. The V and J ends lost 1 base and 4 bases respectively, with 14 bases between them. The CDR3 region is CASSLQGQPAETQYF. DNA for the CDR3: TGTGCCAGCAGCTTGCAGGGGCAGCCGGCAGAGACCCAGTACTTC.

Notes on this clone: At the DNA level, this CDR3 is encoded by other sequences in the same sample as well. This chain links TRBV5-1 with TRBJ1-1; perhaps TRBD1 as D (5 bases). CDR1 SGHRS and CDR2 YFSETQ come from the germline V gene. The CDR3 length is 15 residues. Trimming cost V 0 bases and J 0 bases, with 9 bases left between them. The CDR3 DNA follows: TGCGCCAGCAGCTTGGTGGGGGGTTTGAACACTGAAGCTTTCTTT. It is translated as CASSLVGGLNTEAFF. The full variable domain, in which reference TRBV5-1 and TRBJ1-1 provide the parts outside the CDR3, is KAGVTQTPRYLIKTRGQQVTLSCSPISGHRSVSWYQQTPGQGLQFLFEYFSETQRNKGNFPGRFSGRQFSNSRSEMNVSTLELGDSALYLCASSLVGGLNTEAFFGQGTRLTVV.

The chain is built from TRBV5-1 and TRBJ1-1, with 9 bases aligning to TRBD1. V trimming: 4 bases; J trimming: 8 bases; junction bases outside the gene matches: 6. From germline, CDR1 is SGHRS and CDR2 YFSETQ. This CDR3 contains 13 residues. Written as DNA, the CDR3 is TGCGCCAGCAGCCTGGGACAGGGAGGCGAAGCTTTCTTT. It yields the protein CASSLGQGGEAFF. Full variable domain (missing parts from reference TRBV5-1 and TRBJ1-1): KAGVTQTPRYLIKTRGQQVTLSCSPISGHRSVSWYQQTPGQGLQFLFEYFSETQRNKGNFPGRFSGRQFSNSRSEMNVSTLELGDSALYLCASSLGQGGEAFFGQGTRLTVV.

The rearrangement uses TRBV10-3 and TRBJ2-3; TRBD2 agrees at 11 bases. CDR3 length equals 15 residues. Trimming took 10 bases from V and 2 from J; bases not matched to a gene: 8. CDR1 and CDR2 from the germline V gene are ENHRY and SYGVKD. The CDR3 spells CASSRLAGSTDTQYF. CDR3 bases: TGTGCCAGTTCAAGACTAGCGGGGTCCACAGATACGCAGTATTTT.

The chain uses TRBV4-1 and TRBJ2-1, with TRBD1 matching over 12 bases. The CDR3 sequence is 16 residues long. CDR1 MGHRA and CDR2 YSYEKL come from the germline V gene. The V gene end was trimmed by 3 bases and the J gene end by 9 bases; junction bases not matched to a gene: 9. The CDR3 sequence: CASSHLPGQGAGEQFF. The DNA for the CDR3 is TGCGCCAGCAGCCACCTGCCGGGACAGGGGGCAGGTGAGCAGTTCTTC.

As DNA, the CDR3 is TGTGCCAGCAGCTACGAGCAGTACGTC. It codes for CASSYEQYV. The chain carries TRBV6-5 and TRBJ2-7; the D is unclear. This CDR3 is built from 9 residues. Per germline, CDR1 MNHEY and CDR2 SVGAGI. The V gene lost 6 bases and the J gene lost 3 bases, with 0 bases spanning the gap.

The chain combines TRBV5-1 with TRBJ2-1; TRBD1 is a possible D gene (5 bases). The CDR3 sequence is 13 residues long. Germline assignment: CDR1 SGHRS and CDR2 YFSETQ. Trimming took off 5 bases at V and 11 bases at J, with 17 bases between the two ends. The DNA of the CDR3 is TGCGCCAGCAGGGGGCTCGATGTGGAAAAGCAGTTCTTC. Translating gives CASRGLDVEKQFF.